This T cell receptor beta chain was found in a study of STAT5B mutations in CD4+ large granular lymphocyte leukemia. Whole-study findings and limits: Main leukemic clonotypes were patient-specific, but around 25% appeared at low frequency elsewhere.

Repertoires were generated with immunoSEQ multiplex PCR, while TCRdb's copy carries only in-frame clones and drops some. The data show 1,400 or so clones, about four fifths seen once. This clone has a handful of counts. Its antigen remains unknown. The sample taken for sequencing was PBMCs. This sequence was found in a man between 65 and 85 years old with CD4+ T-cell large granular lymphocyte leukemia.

Here the CDR3 reads CASSLRPGNTIYF. In DNA, the CDR3 is TGTGCCAGCAGCTTACGGCCTGGAAACACCATATATTTT. The chain has TRBV11-2 and TRBJ1-3; D uncertain. CDR1 SGHAT and CDR2 FQNNGV come from the germline V gene. CDR3 length: 13 residues. Trimming cost V 2 bases and J 2 bases, with 4 bases left between them.